This T cell receptor (beta chain) was retrieved from a study of blood T cell repertoires in COVID-19. About the study: COVID-19 samples, acute and convalescent, were from the United States, Italy and Spain.

This clone was observed a single time. As processed by the authors: Amplification from reference gene primers served as the basis for estimated nucleated cell counts. The assay was immunoSEQ multiplex PCR, and TCRdb's table has in-frame clones only and misses some. That table gives V, J and clone size, and the DNA gave D and trimming. Here the sample spans fewer than 150,000 clones, around 79% being singletons. Trimming removed 4 bases from V and 4 bases from J; junction bases left unmatched: 6. Germline V gives CDR1 SGDLS, CDR2 YYNGEE. CDR3 length: 15 amino acids. The V call is TRBV9, the J call TRBJ1-3, with TRBD1 identical over 9 bases. The receptor was derived from a man aged 80 or over with acute or convalescent COVID-19. What was sequenced was peripheral blood. In DNA, the CDR3 is TGTGCCAGCAGCCCGCAGACAGGGGGAGGAAACACCATATATTTT. Its protein product is CASSPQTGGGNTIYF.